This is a list of T cell receptor beta chains from one sample in a study of T cells in Graves' hyperthyroidism and ophthalmopathy. TCRdb passed the multiplex PCR reads through MiXCR, listing each CDR3 protein once. The table has about 420,000 distinct CDR3 sequences, approximately 13% seen once. Sample: blood. The receptor set was obtained from a woman in her late teens or twenties with Graves' hyperthyroidism. CDR3s include the opening cysteine and the closing phenylalanine or tryptophan. D genes are given only for firm matches. Only some rows state a clone size, as once, few, many or a class for expanded clones.

cdr3_nt cdr3_aa d_call clone_size j_call v_call
TGTGCCAGCAGCTCCGCCGGGGTAAACACCGGGGAGCTGTTTTTT CASSSAGVNTGELFF . few TRBJ2-2 TRBV7-9
TGTGCCGTACAGGGGGAAACTAGCGGGAAGGTGTGGTCTTACAATGAGCAGTTCTTC CAVQGETSGKVWSYNEQFF TRBD2 many TRBJ2-1 TRBV12-3/TRBV12-4
TGCAGTGCTAGGGCCGCGGGGAGGATAGTCTACGAGCAGTACTTC CSARAAGRIVYEQYF . many TRBJ2-7 TRBV20-1
TGTGCCTGGAGTGTAGCAGGGGGCGGCTATGGCTACACCTTC CAWSVAGGGYGYTF TRBD1 many TRBJ1-2 TRBV30
TGTGCCAGCAGTTTAGGACACACTACAGATACGCAGTATTTT CASSLGHTTDTQYF . . TRBJ2-3 TRBV27
TGTGCCAGCAGCTCGGACAGGGGGTTTCACACCATATATTTT CASSSDRGFHTIYF TRBD1 . TRBJ1-3 TRBV7-3
TGTGCCAGCAGCTTCCAGACTAGCCGGGCAGAGACCCAGTACTTC CASSFQTSRAETQYF TRBD2 . TRBJ2-5 TRBV6-1
TGCAGCGGGGCCCCCCCAGGGGGCGGGCAGTACTTC CSGAPPGGGQYF TRBD1 . TRBJ2-7 TRBV29-1
TGTGCCAGCAGTTGGGGACGCCTCAATCAGCCCCAGCATTTT CASSWGRLNQPQHF . many TRBJ1-5 TRBV28
TGTGCCAGCAGCTCCGGGTCGCGCAATCAGCCCCAGCATTTT CASSSGSRNQPQHF . many TRBJ1-5 TRBV6-1
TGTGCCAGCAGTGTCTCTAGCGGGAACACAGATACGCAGTATTTT CASSVSSGNTDTQYF TRBD2 . TRBJ2-3 TRBV2
TGCAGCGTTGAAGGGTCAGTTGGTGGAGGGGAGCTGTTTTTT CSVEGSVGGGELFF . . TRBJ2-2 TRBV29-1
TGCGCCAGCAGCTACCGGACGGAGGCGAACTATGGCTACACCTTC CASSYRTEANYGYTF . few TRBJ1-2 TRBV5-1
TGTGCCAGCAGCCAAGATCTAGGACGGAACTATGGCTACACCTTC CASSQDLGRNYGYTF . few TRBJ1-2 TRBV14
TGCAGCGTTGGACTTCGGTTTACAGCAAAGGGCGAGCAGTTCTTC CSVGLRFTAKGEQFF . many TRBJ2-1 TRBV29-1
TGTGCCAGCAGTTTAATGGCGTTAGCGGGCCAAGAGACCCAGTACTTC CASSLMALAGQETQYF TRBD2 few TRBJ2-5 TRBV12-3/TRBV12-4
TGTGCCTGGAGTGCGGGACTAGCGGGAGAGACCCAGTACTTC CAWSAGLAGETQYF TRBD2 many TRBJ2-5 TRBV30
TGTGCCACCAGTCAAAGCGGACAGGGATACAATGAGCAGTTCTTC CATSQSGQGYNEQFF TRBD1 many TRBJ2-1 TRBV24-1
TGCAGTGCTAGCGAAGGGGGGAACACCGGGGAGCTGTTTTTT CSASEGGNTGELFF . . TRBJ2-2 TRBV20-1
TGTGCCAGCAGCCCCGTTTTCAGAAACCGGGGCGATGAGCAGTTCTTC CASSPVFRNRGDEQFF . few TRBJ2-1 TRBV27
TGCGCCAGCAGCTTGAGGCAACAACCCTACGAGCAGTACTTC CASSLRQQPYEQYF . . TRBJ2-7 TRBV5-1
TGCAGCGTCGCTACGACAGCGAACACCGGGGAGCTGTTTTTT CSVATTANTGELFF . many TRBJ2-2 TRBV29-1
TGCAGTGCTAGTCGGGACCCAAGTTCACCCCTCCACTTT CSASRDPSSPLHF . . TRBJ1-6 TRBV20-1
TGTGCCAGCAGCCCAACAGCGTCCGGGGAGCTGTTTTTT CASSPTASGELFF . many TRBJ2-2 TRBV7-3
TGTGCCAGCAGCGTCGGCGGGAGCTCCCAAGAGACCCAGTACTTC CASSVGGSSQETQYF TRBD2 few TRBJ2-5 TRBV9
TGTGCCAGCAGCCAAGGTGACAGGGACCTTGGAAAACTGTTTTTT CASSQGDRDLGKLFF TRBD1 few TRBJ1-4 TRBV3-1
TGTGCCAGCAGCGCCGACAGGGTGGGCTTCTATGGCTACACCTTC CASSADRVGFYGYTF TRBD1 few TRBJ1-2 TRBV9